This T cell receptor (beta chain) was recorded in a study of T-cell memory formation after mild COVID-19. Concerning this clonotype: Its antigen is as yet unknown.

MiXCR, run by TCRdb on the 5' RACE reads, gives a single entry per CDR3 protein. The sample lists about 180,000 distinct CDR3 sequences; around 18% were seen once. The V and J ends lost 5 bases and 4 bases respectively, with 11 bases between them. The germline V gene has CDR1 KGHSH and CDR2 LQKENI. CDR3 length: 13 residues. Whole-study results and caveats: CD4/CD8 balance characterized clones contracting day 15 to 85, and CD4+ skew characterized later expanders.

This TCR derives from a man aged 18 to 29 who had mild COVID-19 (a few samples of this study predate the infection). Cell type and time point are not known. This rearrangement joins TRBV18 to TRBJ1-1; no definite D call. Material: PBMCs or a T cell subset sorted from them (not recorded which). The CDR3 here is CASSGTEGTEAFF. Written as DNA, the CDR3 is TGTGCCAGCTCAGGAACCGAAGGCACTGAAGCTTTCTTT.